This TCR beta chain was found in a study of PD-1 blockade in mismatch repair-deficient tumors. For the study at large: Patients had eleven to twelve mismatch repair-deficient cancer types, all previously treated and progressing.

The V and J ends lost 4 bases and 0 bases respectively, with 10 bases between them. Per germline, CDR1 SGHDT and CDR2 YYEEEE. The CDR3 has 15 residues. Libraries were prepared by immunoSEQ multiplex PCR; TCRdb keeps only in-frame clonotypes and omits some of them. The table shows about 120,000 clones, with 65% to 80% occurring only once. This chain uses TRBV5-6 with TRBJ1-4; D is ambiguous. The source of this sequence is an adult with mismatch repair-deficient cancer. The input for sequencing was peripheral blood, taken 60 weeks after starting pembrolizumab. The CDR3 loop is CASSRRTATNEKLFF. DNA for the CDR3: TGTGCCAGCAGCCGCAGGACTGCAACTAATGAAAAACTGTTTTTT. The complete variable domain, with remaining parts taken from reference TRBV5-6 and TRBJ1-4, reads DAGVTQSPTHLIKTRGQQVTLRCSPKSGHDTVSWYQQALGQGPQFIFQYYEEEERQRGNFPDRFSGHQFPNYSSELNVNALLLGDSALYLCASSRRTATNEKLFFGSGTQLSVL.